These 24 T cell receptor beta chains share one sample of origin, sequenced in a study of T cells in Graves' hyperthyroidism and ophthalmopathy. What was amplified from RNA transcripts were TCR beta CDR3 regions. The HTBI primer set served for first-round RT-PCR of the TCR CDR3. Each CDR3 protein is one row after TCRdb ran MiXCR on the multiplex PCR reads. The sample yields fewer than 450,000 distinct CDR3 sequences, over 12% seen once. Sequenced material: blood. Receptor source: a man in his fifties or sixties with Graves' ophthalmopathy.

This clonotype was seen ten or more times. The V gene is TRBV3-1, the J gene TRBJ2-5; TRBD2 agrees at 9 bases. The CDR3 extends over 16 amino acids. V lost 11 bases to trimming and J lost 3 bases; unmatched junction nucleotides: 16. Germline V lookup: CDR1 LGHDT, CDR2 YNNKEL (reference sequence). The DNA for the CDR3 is TGTGCCGTAGTCCCCTTAGCGGGAGTCAGGGAAGAGACCCAGTACTTC. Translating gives CAVVPLAGVREETQYF.

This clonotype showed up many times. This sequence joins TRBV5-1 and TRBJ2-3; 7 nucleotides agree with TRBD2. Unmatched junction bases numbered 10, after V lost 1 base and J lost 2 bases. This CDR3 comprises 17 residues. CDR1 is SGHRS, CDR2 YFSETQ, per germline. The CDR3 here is CASSLRRERRFTDTQYF. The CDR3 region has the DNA TGCGCCAGCAGCTTGCGGCGGGAGAGGAGGTTCACAGATACGCAGTATTTT.

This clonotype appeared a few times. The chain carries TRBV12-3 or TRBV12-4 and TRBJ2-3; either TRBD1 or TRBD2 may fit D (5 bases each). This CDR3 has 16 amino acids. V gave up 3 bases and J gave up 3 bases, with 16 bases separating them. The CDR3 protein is CASSFNAVGVTDTQYF. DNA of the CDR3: TGTGCCAGCAGTTTTAACGCTGTGGGGGTTACAGATACGCAGTATTTT.

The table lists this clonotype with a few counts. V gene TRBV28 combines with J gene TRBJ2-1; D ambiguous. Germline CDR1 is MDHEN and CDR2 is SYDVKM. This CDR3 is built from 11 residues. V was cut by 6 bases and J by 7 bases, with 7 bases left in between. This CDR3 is CASRTNNEQFF. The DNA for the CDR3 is TGTGCCAGCAGAACGAATAATGAGCAGTTCTTC.

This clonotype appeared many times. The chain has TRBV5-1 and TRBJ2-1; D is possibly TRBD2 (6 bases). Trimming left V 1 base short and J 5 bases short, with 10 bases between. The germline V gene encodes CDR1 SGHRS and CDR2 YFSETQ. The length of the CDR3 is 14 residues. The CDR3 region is CASSLLAANNEQFF. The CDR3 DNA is TGCGCCAGCAGCTTGTTAGCGGCGAACAATGAGCAGTTCTTC.

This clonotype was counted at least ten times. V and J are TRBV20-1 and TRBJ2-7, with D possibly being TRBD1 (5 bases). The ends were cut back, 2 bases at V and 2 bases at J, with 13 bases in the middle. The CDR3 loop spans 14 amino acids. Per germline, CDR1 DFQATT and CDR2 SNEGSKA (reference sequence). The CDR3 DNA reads TGCAGTGCTAGAAGCCACAGGAGCGCCTACGAGCAGTACTTC. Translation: CSARSHRSAYEQYF.

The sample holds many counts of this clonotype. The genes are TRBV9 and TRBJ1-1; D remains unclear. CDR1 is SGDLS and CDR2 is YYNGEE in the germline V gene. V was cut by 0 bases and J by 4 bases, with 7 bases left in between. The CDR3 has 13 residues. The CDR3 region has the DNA TGTGCCAGCAGCGTAGATAAAGGCACTGAAGCTTTCTTT. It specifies CASSVDKGTEAFF. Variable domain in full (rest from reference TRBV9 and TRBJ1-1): DSGVTQTPKHLITATGQRVTLRCSPRSGDLSVYWYQQSLDQGLQFLIQYYNGEERAKGNILERFSAQQFPDLHSELNLSSLELGDSALYFCASSVDKGTEAFFGQGTRLTVV.

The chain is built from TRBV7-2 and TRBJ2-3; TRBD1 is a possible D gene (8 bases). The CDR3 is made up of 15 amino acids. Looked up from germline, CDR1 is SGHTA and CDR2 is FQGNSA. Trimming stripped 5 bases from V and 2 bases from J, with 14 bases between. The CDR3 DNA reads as TGTGCCAGCAGCAAGGACAGGGACTACACAGATACGCAGTATTTT. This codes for CASSKDRDYTDTQYF.

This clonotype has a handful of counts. The CDR3 is CASSIGGTPGGEQFF. The CDR3 DNA is TGTGCCAGTAGTATAGGCGGGACCCCGGGGGGTGAGCAGTTCTTC. The J gene is TRBJ2-1, the V gene TRBV19; TRBD2 aligns across 7 bases. V dropped 1 base and J dropped 9; count of bases not matched to a gene: 9. The CDR3 has 15 amino acids. Germline V lookup: CDR1 LNHDA, CDR2 SQIVND (reference sequence).

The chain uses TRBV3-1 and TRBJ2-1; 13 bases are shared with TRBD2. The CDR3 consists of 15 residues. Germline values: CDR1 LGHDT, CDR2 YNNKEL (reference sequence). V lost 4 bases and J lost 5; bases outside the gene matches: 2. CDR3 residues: CASSPGTSGDNEQFF. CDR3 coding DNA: TGTGCCAGCAGCCCGGGGACTAGCGGGGACAATGAGCAGTTCTTC.

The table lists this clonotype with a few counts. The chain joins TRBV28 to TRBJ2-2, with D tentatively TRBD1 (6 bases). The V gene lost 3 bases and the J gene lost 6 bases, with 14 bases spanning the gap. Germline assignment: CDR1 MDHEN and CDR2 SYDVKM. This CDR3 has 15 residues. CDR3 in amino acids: CASSFTGRKSGELFF. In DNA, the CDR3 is TGTGCCAGCAGTTTTACAGGGCGGAAGTCCGGGGAGCTGTTTTTT.

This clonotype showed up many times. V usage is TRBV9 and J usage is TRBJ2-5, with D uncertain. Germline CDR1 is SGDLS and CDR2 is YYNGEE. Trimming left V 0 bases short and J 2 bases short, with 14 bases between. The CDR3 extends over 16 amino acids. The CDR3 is CASSVGVGPIQETQYF. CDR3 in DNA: TGTGCCAGCAGCGTAGGTGTAGGCCCCATTCAAGAGACCCAGTACTTC.

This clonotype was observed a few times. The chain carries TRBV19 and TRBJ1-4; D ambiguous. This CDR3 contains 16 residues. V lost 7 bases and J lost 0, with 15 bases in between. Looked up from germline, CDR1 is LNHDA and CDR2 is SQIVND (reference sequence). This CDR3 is CASKKNEGATNEKLFF. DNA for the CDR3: TGTGCCAGTAAGAAGAACGAGGGTGCAACTAATGAAAAACTGTTTTTT.

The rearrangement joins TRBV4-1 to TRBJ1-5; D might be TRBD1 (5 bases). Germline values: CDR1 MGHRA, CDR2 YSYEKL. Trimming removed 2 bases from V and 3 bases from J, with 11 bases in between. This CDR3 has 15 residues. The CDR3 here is CASSQSPGNNQPQHF. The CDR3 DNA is TGCGCCAGCAGCCAAAGTCCAGGGAACAATCAGCCCCAGCATTTT.

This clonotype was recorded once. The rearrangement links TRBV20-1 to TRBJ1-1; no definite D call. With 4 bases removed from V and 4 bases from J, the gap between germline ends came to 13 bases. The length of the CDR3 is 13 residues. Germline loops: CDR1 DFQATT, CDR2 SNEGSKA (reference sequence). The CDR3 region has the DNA TGCAGTGCTAAAGTCCGGGATCTCACTGAAGCTTTCTTT. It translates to CSAKVRDLTEAFF.

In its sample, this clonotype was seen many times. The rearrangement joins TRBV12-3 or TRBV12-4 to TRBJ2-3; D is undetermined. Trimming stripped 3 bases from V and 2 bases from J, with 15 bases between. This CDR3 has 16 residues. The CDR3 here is CASSFHSTGITDTQYF. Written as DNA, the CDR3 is TGTGCCAGCAGTTTTCACTCTACGGGTATCACAGATACGCAGTATTTT.

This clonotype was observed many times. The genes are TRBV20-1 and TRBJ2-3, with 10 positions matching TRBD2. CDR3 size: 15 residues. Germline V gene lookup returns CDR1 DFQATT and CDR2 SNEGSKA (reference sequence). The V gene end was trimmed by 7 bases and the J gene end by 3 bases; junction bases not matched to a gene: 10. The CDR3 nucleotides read TGCAGTGTATCGGCCTTAGCGGGAGGTACAGATACGCAGTATTTT. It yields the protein CSVSALAGGTDTQYF.

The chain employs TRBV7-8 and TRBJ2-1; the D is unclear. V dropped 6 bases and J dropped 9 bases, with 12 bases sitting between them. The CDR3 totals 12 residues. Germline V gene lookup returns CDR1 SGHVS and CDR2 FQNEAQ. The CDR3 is CASSPPDGEQFF. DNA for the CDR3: TGTGCCAGCAGTCCACCGGACGGTGAGCAGTTCTTC.

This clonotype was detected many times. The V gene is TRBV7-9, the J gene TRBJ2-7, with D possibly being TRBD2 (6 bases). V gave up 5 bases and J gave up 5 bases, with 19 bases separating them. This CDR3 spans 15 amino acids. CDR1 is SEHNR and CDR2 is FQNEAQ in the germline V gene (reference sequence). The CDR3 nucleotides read TGTGCCAGCAGCCCAGCGGGCTGGGGCGGCCACGAGCAGTACTTC. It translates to CASSPAGWGGHEQYF.

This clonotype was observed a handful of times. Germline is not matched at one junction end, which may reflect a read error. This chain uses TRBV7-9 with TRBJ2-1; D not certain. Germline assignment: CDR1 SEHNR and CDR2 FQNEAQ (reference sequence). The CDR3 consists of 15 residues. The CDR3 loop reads CASSLEGGSSNEQLF. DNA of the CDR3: TGTGCCAGCAGCCTAGAAGGTGGTAGCAGCAATGAGCAGCTCTTC.

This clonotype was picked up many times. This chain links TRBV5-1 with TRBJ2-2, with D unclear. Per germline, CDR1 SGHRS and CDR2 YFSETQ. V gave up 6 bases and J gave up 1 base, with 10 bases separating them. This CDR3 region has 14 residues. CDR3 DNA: TGCGCCAGCACCCCTTCTGGGAACACCGGGGAGCTGTTTTTT. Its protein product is CASTPSGNTGELFF.

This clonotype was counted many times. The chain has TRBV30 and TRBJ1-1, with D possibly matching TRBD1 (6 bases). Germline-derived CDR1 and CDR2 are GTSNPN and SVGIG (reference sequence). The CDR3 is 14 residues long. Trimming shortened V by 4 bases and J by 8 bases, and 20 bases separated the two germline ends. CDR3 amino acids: CAWNSGPLTGEAFF. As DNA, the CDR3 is TGTGCCTGGAACTCTGGACCCCTAACAGGGGAAGCTTTCTTT.

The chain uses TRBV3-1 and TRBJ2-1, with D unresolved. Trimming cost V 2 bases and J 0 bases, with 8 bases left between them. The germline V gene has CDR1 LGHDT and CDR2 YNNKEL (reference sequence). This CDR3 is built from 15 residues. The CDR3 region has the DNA TGTGCCAGCAGCCAAAGTAGGAGCTCCTACAATGAGCAGTTCTTC. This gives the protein CASSQSRSSYNEQFF.

In nucleotides, the CDR3 is TGCAGCGTTGAAGATCTGGGCCAGTCCCTCACCGGGACCCAGTACTTC. This codes for CSVEDLGQSLTGTQYF. The gene calls are TRBV29-1 and TRBJ2-5, with no clear D. CDR3 length: 16 amino acids. The germline V gene has CDR1 SQVTM and CDR2 ANQGSEA. V shed 0 bases and J shed 7 bases, with 21 bases lying between them.